The 5 T cell receptor beta chains listed next were all sequenced from one sample in a study of identical twins. TCRdb re-called the 5' RACE reads with MiXCR, one entry per CDR3 protein. The sample gives approximately 690,000 distinct CDR3 sequences, 5.5% to 7.5% of which show up once; 1.5% to 2% is in the top ten. Material: naive T cells sorted from blood. Source of these receptors: a man younger than 30 in good health.

This clonotype appeared a few times. This chain connects TRBV29-1 to TRBJ1-3; D might be TRBD1 (5 bases). V shed 0 bases and J shed 1 base, with 7 bases lying between them. CDR1 is SQVTM and CDR2 is ANQGSEA in the germline V gene. This CDR3 has 14 residues. For the CDR3, the DNA is TGCAGCGTTGAAGACAGGGCGTCTGGAAACACCATATATTTT. Amino acids: CSVEDRASGNTIYF.

The chain joins TRBV19 to TRBJ2-7, with D possibly TRBD2 on 5 matching bases. V lost 3 bases to trimming and J lost 0 bases, with 12 bases between them. The CDR3 runs to 15 residues. Germline V lookup: CDR1 LNHDA, CDR2 SQIVND (reference sequence). CDR3 in amino acids: CASSIRSGLSYEQYF. In nucleotides, the CDR3 is TGTGCCAGTAGTATTAGAAGCGGACTCTCCTACGAGCAGTACTTC.

The chain links TRBV12-3 or TRBV12-4 to TRBJ2-1, with TRBD2 matching 8 bases. This CDR3 is 18 amino acids long. Trimming at V came to 2 bases and at J to 2 bases, leaving 11 bases not matched to a gene. The CDR3 DNA reads TGTGCCAGCAGTTTATTGATCCGCGGGAGGCTCCCCTACAATGAGCAGTTCTTC. Protein sequence: CASSLLIRGRLPYNEQFF.

This clonotype was seen more than once but under ten times. The V and J genes are TRBV20-1 and TRBJ2-7; tentative D call: TRBD1 (5 bases). This CDR3 spans 12 amino acids. Trimming pared 1 base from V and 6 bases from J, leaving 10 bases between. Germline V gene lookup returns CDR1 DFQATT and CDR2 SNEGSKA (reference sequence). CDR3 DNA: TGCAGTGCTAGAGGACAGTCAGGCGAGCAGTACGTC. This codes for CSARGQSGEQYV.

The chain uses TRBV3-1 and TRBJ2-3; D is possibly TRBD2 (6 bases). This CDR3 is 16 amino acids long. Deletions cut 0 bases from V and 3 bases from J, with 13 bases between. Germline assignment: CDR1 LGHDT and CDR2 YNNKEL (reference sequence). The DNA for the CDR3 is TGTGCCAGCAGCCAAGATCTGGTCGGGAGTACAGATACGCAGTATTTT. As protein: CASSQDLVGSTDTQYF.